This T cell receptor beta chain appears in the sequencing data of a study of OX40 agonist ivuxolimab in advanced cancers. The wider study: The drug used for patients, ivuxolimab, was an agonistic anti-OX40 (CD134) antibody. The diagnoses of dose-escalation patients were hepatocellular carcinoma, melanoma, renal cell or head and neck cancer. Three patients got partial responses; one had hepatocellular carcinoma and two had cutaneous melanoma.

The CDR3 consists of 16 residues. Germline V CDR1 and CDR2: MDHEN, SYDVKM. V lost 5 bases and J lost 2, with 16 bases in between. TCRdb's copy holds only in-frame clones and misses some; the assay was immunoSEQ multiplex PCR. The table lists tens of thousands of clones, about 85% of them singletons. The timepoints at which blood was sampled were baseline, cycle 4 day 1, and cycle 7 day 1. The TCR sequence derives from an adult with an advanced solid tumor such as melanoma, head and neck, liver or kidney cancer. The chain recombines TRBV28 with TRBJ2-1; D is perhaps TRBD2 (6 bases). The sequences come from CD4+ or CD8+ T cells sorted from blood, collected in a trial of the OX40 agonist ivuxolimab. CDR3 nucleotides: TGTGCCAGCAGTGGTTTTCTGGCGGGAACCTACAATGAGCAGTTCTTC. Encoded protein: CASSGFLAGTYNEQFF.